A single sample is the source of the 15 T cell receptor beta chains below, sequenced in a study of blood T cells in healthy people across ages. Together with a sample-barcoded 5' primer, a J-beta primer mix was included in a second PCR lasting roughly 6 to 12 cycles. Each CDR3 protein gets one entry after TCRdb re-called the 5' RACE reads with MiXCR. The sample includes 1.5 million to 2 million distinct CDR3 sequences, roughly 27% seen only once; the top ten take around 7.7%. What was sequenced was blood. Receptor source: a woman aged 25 to 39 in good health.

This chain links TRBV19 with TRBJ2-2; 10 nucleotides align to TRBD2. CDR1 is LNHDA and CDR2 is SQIVND in the germline V gene (reference sequence). The CDR3 contains 16 residues. The V gene end was trimmed by 2 bases and the J gene end by 2 bases; junction bases not matched to a gene: 2. The CDR3 loop reads CASSISSGGNTGELFF. The CDR3 coding sequence is TGTGCCAGTAGTATATCTAGCGGGGGTAACACCGGGGAGCTGTTTTTT.

This clonotype showed up many times. The genes are TRBV10-3 and TRBJ2-7; 7 bases align to TRBD2. The CDR3 is made up of 15 amino acids. Germline-derived CDR1 and CDR2 are ENHRY and SYGVKD. Trimming took 5 bases from V and 2 from J; bases not matched to a gene: 9. CDR3 DNA sequence: TGTGCCATCAGTATCGATCTAGGGACTACCTACGAGCAGTACTTC. This encodes CAISIDLGTTYEQYF.

The chain joins TRBV6-6 to TRBJ2-3; TRBD2 matches 7 bases. Germline V gene lookup returns CDR1 MNHNY and CDR2 SVGAGI (reference sequence). Trimming removed 5 bases from V and 3 bases from J; junction bases left unmatched: 11. The CDR3 covers 16 residues. The CDR3 DNA follows: TGTGCCAGCAGTAACGAGCGGGGCCATCCGACAGATACGCAGTATTTT. As protein: CASSNERGHPTDTQYF.

The J gene is TRBJ2-5, the V gene TRBV7-3; D possibly corresponds to TRBD1 (5 bases). V was pared by 1 base and J by 5 bases, with 14 bases between. The CDR3 is 15 amino acids. In germline, CDR1 is SGHTA, CDR2 FQGTGA. The CDR3 here is CASSLMGRGGETQYF. The CDR3 nucleotides are TGTGCCAGCAGCTTAATGGGTAGGGGTGGCGAGACCCAGTACTTC.

The chain carries TRBV20-1 and TRBJ2-2, with 10 bases aligning to TRBD1. The V gene end was trimmed by 7 bases and the J gene end by 5 bases; junction bases not matched to a gene: 7. The CDR3 sequence is 14 residues long. Germline V lookup: CDR1 DFQATT, CDR2 SNEGSKA (reference sequence). CDR3 sequence: CSVSRGQGTGELFF. CDR3 bases: TGCAGTGTTAGTCGGGGACAGGGGACCGGGGAGCTGTTTTTT.

The chain couples TRBV12-3 or TRBV12-4 to TRBJ2-4; 7 positions agree with TRBD1. This CDR3 is built from 12 residues. V lost 6 bases to trimming and J lost 13 bases; unmatched junction nucleotides: 9. CDR3 sequence reads: CASSGPARGQYF. CDR3 DNA: TGTGCCAGCAGCGGGCCAGCCAGGGGGCAGTACTTC.

This clonotype appeared a few times. This chain joins TRBV6-1 and TRBJ2-1, with D perhaps matching TRBD1 (5 bases). Trimming took 5 bases from V and 13 from J, leaving 18 bases between them. The CDR3 sequence is 13 residues long. Germline V gene lookup returns CDR1 MNHNS and CDR2 SASEGT. In DNA, the CDR3 is TGTGCCAGCAGTTATAACTTCCCAGGGAAACAGTTCTTC. It specifies CASSYNFPGKQFF.

This clonotype was counted at least ten times. The J gene is TRBJ2-7, the V gene TRBV7-9; no clear D gene. Germline V CDR1 and CDR2: SEHNR, FQNEAQ (reference sequence). The CDR3 is 15 amino acids. V was trimmed by 7 bases and J by 0 bases, leaving 16 bases between them. The CDR3 region has the DNA TGTGCCAGCACACAGCAGGCACAGAGCTCCTACGAGCAGTACTTC. It yields the protein CASTQQAQSSYEQYF.

The chain uses TRBV12-3 or TRBV12-4 and TRBJ2-3; TRBD2 aligns across 10 bases. This CDR3 comprises 15 residues. Trimming removed 3 bases from V and 3 bases from J; junction bases left unmatched: 3. The CDR3 reads CASSFLAGVTDTQYF. For the CDR3, the DNA is TGTGCCAGCAGTTTTCTAGCGGGAGTTACAGATACGCAGTATTTT.

V usage is TRBV12-3 or TRBV12-4 and J usage is TRBJ2-3, with 8 bases fitting TRBD2. This CDR3 comprises 18 residues. The J segment lost 6 bases and the V segment lost 5 bases, leaving 19 bases of the junction unmatched. The CDR3 coding sequence is TGTGCCAGCAGTCCGCCCAACGGACTAGCTTGGGGGGCGGATACGCAGTATTTT. Residues: CASSPPNGLAWGADTQYF.

This clonotype was recorded a few times. V and J are TRBV28 and TRBJ1-2, with 11 bases aligning to TRBD1. Germline V lookup: CDR1 MDHEN, CDR2 SYDVKM. This CDR3 is 15 amino acids long. The V segment lost 5 bases and the J segment 6 bases; nucleotides outside the gene matches: 8. The CDR3 bases are TGTGCCAGCAGTGGACAGGGGGCGGATTTGGATGGCTACACCTTC. Amino acids: CASSGQGADLDGYTF.

The J gene is TRBJ2-1, the V gene TRBV10-2; 13 bases map to TRBD2. CDR1 and CDR2 (germline): WSHSY, SAAADI. J was trimmed by 3 bases and V by 6 bases; bases with no gene match: 5. The CDR3 has 16 amino acids. The CDR3 reads CASRQLAGGVYNEQFF. The DNA of the CDR3 is TGCGCCAGCAGGCAACTAGCGGGGGGGGTCTACAATGAGCAGTTCTTC.

This clonotype was detected only a few times. This chain connects TRBV7-3 to TRBJ2-1; no definite D call. The CDR3 loop spans 14 amino acids. Germline V CDR1 and CDR2: SGHTA, FQGTGA. V was pared by 5 bases and J by 5 bases, with 13 bases between. The CDR3 nucleotides are TGTGCCAGCAGCCTACCAGACAATAACAATGAGCAGTTCTTC. It encodes CASSLPDNNNEQFF.

This clonotype was seen a handful of times. The chain has TRBV7-2 and TRBJ1-2; TRBD1 aligns across 9 bases. CDR1 and CDR2 from the germline V gene are SGHTA and FQGNSA. V dropped 5 bases and J dropped 3; count of bases not matched to a gene: 7. The CDR3 is made up of 15 amino acids. CDR3 sequence reads: CASSETGGPDYGYTF. CDR3 nucleotides: TGTGCCAGCAGCGAAACAGGGGGCCCTGACTATGGCTACACCTTC.

The CDR3 is CASSPAGLGIQYF. The CDR3 coding sequence is TGTGCCAGCAGTCCAGCGGGTTTGGGCATTCAGTACTTC. The rearrangement joins TRBV27 to TRBJ2-4; TRBD2 is a possible D gene (6 bases). The CDR3 has 13 residues. Germline V gene data show CDR1 as MNHEY and CDR2 as SMNVEV (reference sequence). Trimming removed 5 bases at V and 9 bases at J, with 14 bases between.